This T cell receptor (beta chain) originates from a study of T cell responses to AZD1222 COVID-19 vaccine. This clone was counted a single time. Antigen unknown. Some clones are missing from TCRdb's copy, which holds only in-frame ones; the method was immunoSEQ multiplex PCR. This table holds 120,000 or so clones, roughly nine tenths found once. Germline values: CDR1 GTSNPN, CDR2 SVGIG (reference sequence). CDR3 length: 15 residues. V gave up 1 base and J gave up 6 bases; unmatched junction bases: 6. Study results and limitations: Without day 14 samples, only post-peak T cell repertoires were studied.

J is TRBJ1-5 and V is TRBV30, with 10 bases aligning to TRBD1. This sequence originates from an adult in good health. Here the sequenced sample was peripheral blood, taken on day 0 of AZD1222 vaccination. The CDR3: CAWSARRTGGQPQHF. CDR3 nucleotide sequence: TGTGCCTGGAGTGCCCGCAGGACAGGGGGTCAGCCCCAGCATTTT.